This T cell receptor beta chain was obtained from a study of T cell responses to AZD1222 COVID-19 vaccine. Notes on the study in general: Vaccination with two AZD1222 doses was followed by a rise in Spike-specific TCR breadth and depth. The CD4 TCRs associated with vaccination extended across spike and predominated at 160-218 and 743-854. Sampling captured repertoires only after the peak T cell response. Baseline serostatus was positive in only six or seven AZD1222 recipients.

This table comes from immunoSEQ multiplex PCR, and its TCRdb copy is limited to in-frame clones, with some not included. In the table there are roughly 200,000 clones, 85% to 95% of which are singletons. About this clone itself: As yet, its antigen is unknown.

The germline gives CDR1 MDHEN, CDR2 SYDVKM. J lost 7 bases, V lost 5 bases, and 7 bases had no gene match. The CDR3 totals 13 residues. Sequencing used peripheral blood, obtained 28 days after the second dose of the MenACWY control vaccine. The sequence came from an adult who received the MenACWY meningococcal vaccine as a control. The genes are TRBV28 and TRBJ1-2; 7 nucleotides match TRBD1. The CDR3 DNA sequence: TGTGCCAGCAGTCACCCCTCAGGGGGTGGCTACACCTTC. As protein: CASSHPSGGGYTF.